This entry concerns a single TCR beta chain. The antigen remains unidentified. The data were taken from a study of T cell responses to AZD1222 COVID-19 vaccine. Whole-study findings and limits: Spike-specific TCR breadth and depth rose after two AZD1222 doses. Donor demographics were predominantly white British with a female majority; clonal diversity may be underestimated. At baseline, seropositivity was found in only a handful of AZD1222 recipients. Sampling captured repertoires only after the peak T cell response.

Germline CDR1 reads KGHSH; CDR2 reads LQKENI. Trimming removed 2 bases at V and 0 bases at J, with 11 bases between. CDR3 length: 17 amino acids. Sequenced by immunoSEQ multiplex PCR; TCRdb stores in-frame clones only, minus some. This sample carries some 140,000 clones, more than 90% of them seen once, and the ten largest clones take 15% to 20%. This chain joins TRBV18 and TRBJ1-6; the D is unclear. Sequences were derived from peripheral blood, sampled on day 0 of AZD1222 vaccination. This TCR was sampled from an adult in good health. CDR3 in amino acids: CASSPNRESSYNSPLHF. The CDR3 nucleotides are TGTGCCAGCTCACCAAACCGCGAGAGCTCCTATAATTCACCCCTCCACTTT.